The 22 T cell receptor beta chains presented below share a single source sample, sequenced in a study of regulatory T cells in long-lasting Graves disease. Time point specified: newly diagnosed GD, antithyroid drugs for less than 3 months. PBMC RNA was the source of the TCR library. Through Arm-PCR of CDR3 regions and iRepertoire HTBI primers, TCR beta libraries were built. TCRdb independently ran MiXCR on the multiplex PCR reads; one entry per CDR3 protein. The sample has 400,000 to 500,000 distinct CDR3 sequences, about 16% seen once. These data were also filed under a second study, of T cells in Graves' hyperthyroidism and ophthalmopathy.

Material: peripheral blood mononuclear cells (PBMCs), obtained at new diagnosis, from a patient treated with antithyroid drugs. The receptors stem from a woman aged 18-35 years with Graves disease.

The sample holds many counts of this clonotype. The chain has TRBV28 and TRBJ2-7, with D unresolved. The CDR3 loop spans 14 amino acids. Germline CDR1 is MDHEN and CDR2 is SYDVKM. V gave up 3 bases and J gave up 3 bases, with 12 bases separating them. DNA for the CDR3: TGTGCCAGCAGTTTCCGAACTCCAGTCTACGAGCAGTACTTC. Its protein is CASSFRTPVYEQYF.

A single count supports this clonotype. One base away lies a much larger clone, so this may be a sequencing read error. The conserved phenylalanine or tryptophan normally closing the CDR3 is absent here, so this likely arose from a read error. J is TRBJ2-1 and V is TRBV2; D gene uncertain. V shed 5 bases and J shed 4 bases, with 12 bases lying between them. Germline V gene data show CDR1 as SNHLY and CDR2 as FYNNEI. The length of the CDR3 is 14 residues. For the CDR3, the DNA is TGTGCCAGCAGTCCAAACGACGGGTACAATGAGCAGTTCCTC. The encoded protein is CASSPNDGYNEQFL.

V is TRBV24-1 and J is TRBJ2-1; 7 bases are shared with TRBD1. After removal of 3 bases from V and 0 bases from J, the junction contained 7 bases not matched to a gene. The germline V gene encodes CDR1 KGHDR and CDR2 SFDVKD. The CDR3 loop spans 17 amino acids. The CDR3 is CATSDRDRKISYNEQFF. Here the CDR3 DNA reads TGTGCCACCAGTGATAGGGACAGAAAAATCTCCTACAATGAGCAGTTCTTC.

This clonotype was detected many times. The chain joins TRBV3-1 to TRBJ2-1; 13 nucleotides line up with TRBD2. The germline V gene has CDR1 LGHDT and CDR2 YNNKEL (reference sequence). The CDR3 is made up of 16 amino acids. The V and J ends lost 3 bases and 6 bases, in that order; junction bases with no gene match: 5. The CDR3 sequence: CASSHSGLAGRNEQFF. In DNA, the CDR3 is TGTGCCAGCAGCCACTCGGGACTAGCGGGACGCAATGAGCAGTTCTTC.

This chain links TRBV28 with TRBJ2-7; 9 bases align to TRBD1. The CDR3 sequence is 16 residues long. V was clipped by 6 bases and J by 8 bases; unmatched bases: 17. From germline, CDR1 is MDHEN and CDR2 SYDVKM. CDR3 sequence reads: CASRSLPGQGVHKQYF. The CDR3 DNA reads as TGTGCCAGCAGGTCCCTACCGGGACAGGGAGTCCACAAGCAGTACTTC.

In this sample, this clonotype turned up many times. The CDR3 here is CASSADRPGNQPQHF. CDR3 coding DNA: TGTGCCAGCAGTGCCGACAGGCCTGGCAATCAGCCCCAGCATTTT. This chain connects TRBV2 to TRBJ1-5, with D perhaps matching TRBD1 (6 bases). The V end was cut by 4 bases, the J end by 2 bases, with 12 bases between. Germline V lookup: CDR1 SNHLY, CDR2 FYNNEI. The CDR3 has 15 amino acids.

Ten or more counts support this clonotype. The chain combines TRBV3-1 with TRBJ1-2; D uncertain. The germline V gene has CDR1 LGHDT and CDR2 YNNKEL (reference sequence). V shed 0 bases and J shed 3 bases, with 8 bases lying between them. The CDR3 is made up of 14 amino acids. The chain's CDR3 is CASSQDLPYYGYTF. In nucleotides, the CDR3 is TGTGCCAGCAGCCAAGATCTCCCATACTATGGCTACACCTTC.

This clonotype was seen at least ten times. This rearrangement joins TRBV6-2 or TRBV6-3 to TRBJ1-2, with a possible D match to TRBD1 (5 bases). The germline gives CDR1 MNHEY, CDR2 SVGEGT. The CDR3 consists of 14 residues. The ends were cut back, 2 bases at V and 8 bases at J, with 15 bases in the middle. In nucleotides, the CDR3 is TGTGCCAGCAGTTACGACCCCTTCAGGGCCGGCTACACCTTC. Residues: CASSYDPFRAGYTF.

V gene TRBV29-1 combines with J gene TRBJ2-7; D perhaps matches TRBD1 (8 bases). Trimming removed 6 bases at V and 3 bases at J, with 18 bases between. The V gene's germline CDR1 is SQVTM and CDR2 ANQGSEA. The CDR3 loop spans 14 amino acids. CDR3 amino acids: CSVGGDRRLYEQYF. The CDR3 DNA sequence: TGCAGCGTGGGGGGGGACAGGCGACTCTACGAGCAGTACTTC.

The genes are TRBV19 and TRBJ2-5, with D tentatively TRBD1 or TRBD2 (5 bases each). V lost 10 bases and J lost 3, with 18 bases in between. This CDR3 is 14 amino acids long. Germline V gives CDR1 LNHDA, CDR2 SQIVND (reference sequence). The CDR3 coding sequence is TGTGCCACCAGCGGTTGGGACGGTGAAGAGACCCAGTACTTC. It is translated as CATSGWDGEETQYF.

The chain carries TRBV7-2 and TRBJ1-3, with D unclear. CDR3 size: 14 residues. Germline V gene sequence: CDR1 SGHTA, CDR2 FQGNSA. Trimming cost V 2 bases and J 4 bases, with 9 bases left between them. CDR3 sequence reads: CASSLNRPGNTIYF. The CDR3 DNA sequence: TGTGCCAGCAGCTTAAATAGACCCGGAAACACCATATATTTT.

The genes are TRBV7-2 and TRBJ1-2, with 11 nucleotides matching TRBD1. This CDR3 comprises 14 residues. V trimming: 5 bases; J trimming: 8 bases; junction bases outside the gene matches: 7. Germline-derived CDR1 and CDR2 are SGHTA and FQGNSA. CDR3 bases: TGTGCCAGCAGCCCACGGACAGGGGGCAGGGGCTACACCTTC. The encoded protein is CASSPRTGGRGYTF.

This clonotype occurred a few times. V gene TRBV25-1 combines with J gene TRBJ1-6; 8 bases agree with TRBD1. Trimming at V came to 1 base and at J to 6 bases, leaving 5 bases not matched to a gene. The CDR3 is 16 amino acids. CDR1 and CDR2 from the germline V gene are MGHDK and SYGVNS. In DNA form, the CDR3 reads TGTGCCAGCAGTGAATTCGGAACAGGGGGTAATTCACCCCTCCACTTT. Protein sequence: CASSEFGTGGNSPLHF. Combining the CDR3 with reference TRBV25-1 and TRBJ1-6 gives the whole variable domain EADIYQTPRYLVIGTGKKITLECSQTMGHDKMYWYQQDPGMELHLIHYSYGVNSTEKGDLSSESTVSRIRTEHFPLTLESARPSHTSQYLCASSEFGTGGNSPLHFGNGTRLTVT.

This clonotype was seen many times. V gene TRBV2 combines with J gene TRBJ1-5, with D unclear. The CDR3 runs to 13 residues. V was clipped by 8 bases and J by 0 bases, with 8 bases between them. The germline V gene encodes CDR1 SNHLY and CDR2 FYNNEI. The CDR3 protein is CASGDFSNQPQHF. CDR3 DNA: TGTGCCAGCGGGGATTTTAGCAATCAGCCCCAGCATTTT.

This clonotype occurred a few times. The genes are TRBV20-1 and TRBJ1-5; TRBD1 agrees at 9 bases. Trimming took 3 bases from V and 0 from J; bases not matched to a gene: 12. Per the germline V gene, CDR1 is DFQATT and CDR2 is SNEGSKA (reference sequence). The CDR3 runs 18 residues. The DNA of the CDR3 is TGCAGTGCTAGGCGGACCGGGACAGGGTCATATAGCAATCAGCCCCAGCATTTT. Amino acids: CSARRTGTGSYSNQPQHF.

This clonotype was counted many times. The junction differs from germline at one of its ends, possibly a read error. The chain links TRBV5-1 to TRBJ2-1; D possibly corresponds to TRBD2 (6 bases). This CDR3 comprises 15 residues. Germline V gives CDR1 SGHRS, CDR2 YFSETQ. The CDR3 region has the DNA TGTGCCAGCAGTCTTGCCGGGAGTAGGTACAATGAGCAGTTCTTC. Residues: CASSLAGSRYNEQFF.

The sample holds many counts of this clonotype. The rearrangement links TRBV2 to TRBJ1-1; D remains unclear. Germline lookup yields CDR1 SNHLY and CDR2 FYNNEI. The CDR3 totals 17 residues. The germline V and J ends were trimmed by 2 bases and 2 bases, with 18 bases remaining between them. CDR3 nucleotide sequence: TGTGCCAGCAGTGAAAGCTTGATAGAGCGGAAAAACACTGAAGCTTTCTTT. Residues: CASSESLIERKNTEAFF.

The rearrangement joins TRBV25-1 to TRBJ2-5; possibly TRBD2 for D (6 bases). CDR3 size: 15 residues. V dropped 4 bases and J dropped 4 bases, with 16 bases sitting between them. Germline values: CDR1 MGHDK, CDR2 SYGVNS. The CDR3 region is CASSAPGRGGETQYF. CDR3 sequence (DNA): TGTGCCAGCAGTGCTCCAGGTAGGGGAGGAGAGACCCAGTACTTC.

This clonotype was recorded many times. This chain joins TRBV4-2 and TRBJ2-2; D perhaps matches TRBD1 (6 bases). In germline, CDR1 is LGHNA, CDR2 YNFKEQ. The CDR3 contains 16 residues. With 4 bases removed from V and 1 base from J, the gap between germline ends came to 13 bases. The chain's CDR3 is CASSPFRGENTGELFF. As DNA, the CDR3 is TGTGCCAGCAGCCCCTTCAGGGGAGAGAACACCGGGGAGCTGTTTTTT.

The chain couples TRBV13 to TRBJ2-3; D remains ambiguous. The CDR3 extends over 16 amino acids. Trimming pared 5 bases from V and 0 bases from J, leaving 15 bases between. Germline V gives CDR1 PRHDT, CDR2 FYEKMQ (reference sequence). CDR3 in amino acids: CASSAGLYPSTDTQYF. The CDR3 DNA sequence: TGTGCCAGCAGCGCCGGGCTCTATCCTAGCACAGATACGCAGTATTTT.

This clonotype was seen at least ten times. The gene calls are TRBV15 and TRBJ2-1; 8 bases match TRBD1. V shed 5 bases, J shed 6 bases, and the junction held 15 bases outside the gene matches. This CDR3 region has 17 residues. Germline V CDR1 and CDR2: LNHNV, YYDKDF (reference sequence). The DNA of the CDR3 is TGTGCCACCAGCGAGGACAGGGAGTCGTTCAGGGGCAATGAGCAGTTCTTC. Translated: CATSEDRESFRGNEQFF.

This clonotype has at least ten counts. The chain employs TRBV7-2 and TRBJ2-7, with 7 bases matching TRBD2. With 5 bases clipped from V and 2 bases from J, the junction kept 9 bases outside the gene matches. This CDR3 contains 15 residues. CDR1 is SGHTA, CDR2 FQGNSA, per germline. The CDR3 bases are TGTGCCAGCAGCCCTTCGGTGGCGGGGGCCTACGAGCAGTACTTC. It codes for CASSPSVAGAYEQYF.